Sequencing of this T cell receptor (beta chain) was carried out in a study of cytomegalovirus exposure and HLA in healthy donors. Study background: Earlier, fewer than 130 million unique TCR beta sequences were recovered from approximately 180 million T cells by an analysis.

PCR was performed using 60 Vbeta and 13 Jbeta primers. The assay was immunoSEQ multiplex PCR, and TCRdb's table has in-frame clones only and misses some. The repertoire consists of some 150,000 clones, with about 80% occurring once and the leading ten covering 4.5% to 6%. The receptor was derived from a male donor in good health and CMV-seronegative. Sequencing input: PBMCs.

The CDR3 nucleotides are TGTGCCAGCAGTTTACCCGGCAGGGGGTCCGAGCAGTACTTC. Its protein product is CASSLPGRGSEQYF. The V and J genes are TRBV28 and TRBJ2-7; 7 positions agree with TRBD1. CDR1 is MDHEN and CDR2 is SYDVKM in the germline V gene. V lost 2 bases, J lost 6 bases, and 7 bases stayed unmatched. This CDR3 comprises 14 residues.